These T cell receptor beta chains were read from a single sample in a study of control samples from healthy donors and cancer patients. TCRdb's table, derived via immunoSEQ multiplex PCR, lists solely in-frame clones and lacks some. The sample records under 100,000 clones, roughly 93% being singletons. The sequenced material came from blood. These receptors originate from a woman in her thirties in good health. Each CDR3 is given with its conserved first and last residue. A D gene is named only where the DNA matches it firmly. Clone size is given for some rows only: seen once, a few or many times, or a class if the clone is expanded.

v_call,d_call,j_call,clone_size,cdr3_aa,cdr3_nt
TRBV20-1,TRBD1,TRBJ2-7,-,CSASPGTGFSSEQYF,TGCAGTGCTAGTCCCGGGACAGGCTTTTCTAGCGAGCAGTACTTC
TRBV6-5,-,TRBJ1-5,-,CASRRQTDQPQHF,TGTGCCAGCAGGCGACAGACCGATCAGCCCCAGCATTTT
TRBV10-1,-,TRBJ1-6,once,CASSRGKYSPLHF,TGCGCCAGCAGTCGCGGGAAATATTCACCCCTCCACTTT
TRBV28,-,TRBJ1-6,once,CASSLYEVRDSPLHF,TGTGCCAGCAGTTTATATGAGGTTCGCGATTCACCCCTCCACTTT
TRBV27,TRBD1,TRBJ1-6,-,CASKTGVGSPLHF,TGTGCCAGCAAGACAGGGGTTGGATCACCCCTCCACTTT
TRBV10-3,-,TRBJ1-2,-,CAISEYQTGGLQYGYTF,TGTGCCATCAGTGAGTATCAAACAGGCGGATTACAATATGGCTACACCTTC
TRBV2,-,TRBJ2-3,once,CASELRDGTDTQYF,TGTGCCTCCGAACTCCGGGACGGCACAGATACGCAGTATTTT
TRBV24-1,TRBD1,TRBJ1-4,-,CATSDPGTGEEEKLFF,TGTGCCACCAGTGATCCTGGGACAGGGGAGGAGGAAAAACTGTTTTTT
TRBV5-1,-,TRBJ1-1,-,CASSLSPGTEEAFF,TGCGCCAGCAGCTTGTCCCCCGGGACCGAAGAAGCTTTCTTT
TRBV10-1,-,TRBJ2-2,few,CASSEGSANTGELFF,TGCGCCAGCAGTGAGGGGAGCGCGAACACCGGGGAGCTGTTTTTT
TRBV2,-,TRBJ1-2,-,CASSVGSLRVHGYTF,TGTGCCAGCAGTGTGGGGAGCTTAAGGGTCCATGGCTACACCTTC
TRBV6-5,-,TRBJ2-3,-,CATKRNTQYF,TGTGCCACCAAGCGGAATACGCAGTATTTT
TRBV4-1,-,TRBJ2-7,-,CASSQEAPRGYYEQYF,TGCGCCAGCAGCCAAGAAGCCCCGCGGGGCTACTACGAGCAGTACTTC
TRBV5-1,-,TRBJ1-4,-,CASSLGGSEEKLFF,TGCGCCAGCAGCTTGGGGGGGAGTGAGGAAAAACTGTTTTTT
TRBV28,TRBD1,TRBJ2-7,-,CASDSGDRASYEQYF,TGTGCCAGCGACAGCGGCGACAGGGCCTCCTACGAGCAGTACTTC
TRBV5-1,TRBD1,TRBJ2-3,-,CASSVRDRGLSTDTQYF,TGCGCCAGCAGCGTCCGAGACAGGGGCCTTTCTACAGATACGCAGTATTTT
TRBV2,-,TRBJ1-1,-,CASSEKRRNTEAFF,TGTGCCAGCAGTGAAAAAAGAAGGAACACTGAAGCTTTCTTT
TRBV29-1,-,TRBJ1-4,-,CSVGGRANEKLFF,TGCAGCGTGGGGGGGCGAGCTAATGAAAAACTGTTTTTT
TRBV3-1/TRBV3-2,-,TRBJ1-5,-,CASSQDHPPAGQPQHF,TGTGCCAGCAGCCAAGATCACCCCCCAGCGGGTCAGCCCCAGCATTTT
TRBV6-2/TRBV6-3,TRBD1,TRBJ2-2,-,CASSQTGGGTGELFF,TGTGCCAGCAGTCAAACAGGGGGCGGAACCGGGGAGCTGTTTTTT
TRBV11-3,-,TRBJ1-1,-,CASSPGDMNTEAFF,TGTGCCAGCAGTCCAGGGGATATGAACACTGAAGCTTTCTTT
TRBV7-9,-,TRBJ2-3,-,CASSFDRSDTQYF,TGTGCCAGCAGCTTCGACAGATCAGATACGCAGTATTTT
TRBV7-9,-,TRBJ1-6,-,CASSSRDMQGSPLHF,TGTGCCAGCAGCTCGCGGGACATGCAGGGTTCACCCCTCCACTTT
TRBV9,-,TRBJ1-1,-,CASSVGDGNTEAFF,TGTGCCAGCAGCGTCGGGGACGGAAACACTGAAGCTTTCTTT
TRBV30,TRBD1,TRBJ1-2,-,CAWSRTGVYGYTF,TGTGCCTGGAGTCGGACAGGGGTCTATGGCTACACCTTC
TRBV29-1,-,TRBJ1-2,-,CSVDHVTGYTF,TGCAGCGTTGACCACGTCACTGGCTACACCTTC
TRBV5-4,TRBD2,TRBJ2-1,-,CASSLGGLAGYNEQFF,TGTGCCAGCAGCTTGGGGGGTCTAGCGGGGTACAATGAGCAGTTCTTC
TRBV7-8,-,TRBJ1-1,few,CASRRGSNTEAFF,TGTGCCAGCAGGCGGGGGTCGAACACTGAAGCTTTCTTT
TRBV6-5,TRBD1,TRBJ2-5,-,CASSYGTAQETQYF,TGTGCCAGCAGTTACGGGACAGCCCAAGAGACCCAGTACTTC
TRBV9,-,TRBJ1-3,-,CASSAGSTGNTIYF,TGTGCCAGCAGCGCCGGGAGTACGGGAAACACCATATATTTT
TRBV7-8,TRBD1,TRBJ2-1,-,CASSLDRDRGISYNEQFF,TGTGCCAGCAGCTTAGACAGGGACAGGGGGATCTCCTACAATGAGCAGTTCTTC
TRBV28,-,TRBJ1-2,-,CASQLGGGYGYTF,TGTGCCAGCCAACTGGGGGGGGGCTATGGCTACACCTTC
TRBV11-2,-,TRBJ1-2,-,CASSLVPGDHYGYTF,TGTGCCAGCAGCTTAGTTCCAGGAGACCACTATGGCTACACCTTC
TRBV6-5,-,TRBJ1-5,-,CASSYSYEQPQHF,TGTGCCAGCAGTTACTCGTACGAACAGCCCCAGCATTTT
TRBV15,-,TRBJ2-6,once,CATSHDTGSGANVLTF,TGTGCCACCAGTCACGATACAGGGTCTGGGGCCAACGTCCTGACTTTC
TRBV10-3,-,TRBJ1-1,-,CAISDNKAVEAFF,TGTGCCATCAGTGACAATAAGGCAGTTGAAGCTTTCTTT
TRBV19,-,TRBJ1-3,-,CASSLGTSGNTIYF,TGTGCCAGTAGTTTAGGGACGTCTGGAAACACCATATATTTT
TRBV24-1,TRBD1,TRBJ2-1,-,CATSDLPGQGYNEQFF,TGTGCCACCAGCGATTTACCGGGACAGGGATACAATGAGCAGTTCTTC
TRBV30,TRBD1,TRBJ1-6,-,CAWSVRDRENSPLHF,TGTGCCTGGAGTGTACGGGACAGGGAAAATTCACCCCTCCACTTT
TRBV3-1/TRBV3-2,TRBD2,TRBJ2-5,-,CASSQVASGGPYQETQYF,TGTGCCAGCAGCCAAGTCGCTAGCGGGGGGCCGTACCAAGAGACCCAGTACTTC
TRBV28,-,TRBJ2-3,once,CASKLGTDTQYF,TGTGCCAGCAAGCTGGGCACAGATACGCAGTATTTT
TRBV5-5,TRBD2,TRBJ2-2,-,CASSQDASGRANTGELFF,TGTGCCAGCAGCCAGGACGCTAGCGGGAGGGCGAACACCGGGGAGCTGTTTTTT
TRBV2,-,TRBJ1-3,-,CASKLQAGPGNTIYF,TGTGCCAGCAAACTACAGGCTGGACCTGGAAACACCATATATTTT
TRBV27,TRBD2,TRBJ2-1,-,CASSFTSGSGNEQFF,TGTGCCAGCAGTTTCACTAGCGGGAGTGGAAATGAGCAGTTCTTC